This TCR beta chain was sequenced during a study of cytomegalovirus exposure and HLA in healthy donors. Points from the study as a whole: Being productive about 87% or about 30% of the time was typical of most TCR beta V segments in an earlier analysis. HLA alleles showed associations with some 17,000 TCR beta sequences in a later analysis, at a 0.05 false discovery rate.

60 Vbeta and 13 Jbeta primers were used in PCR. Method: immunoSEQ multiplex PCR; TCRdb's copy keeps in-frame clones and lacks some. The listing records around 100,000 clones. The CDR3 covers 14 residues. Germline values: CDR1 MNHEY, CDR2 SVGAGI. With 6 bases removed from V and 0 bases from J, the gap between germline ends came to 12 bases. Worth noting for this clone: Its antigen is not identified.

This TCR was sampled from a man aged 40-50 years in good health and CMV-seronegative. The sequenced material came from PBMCs. This chain uses TRBV6-5 with TRBJ2-7; no reliable D call. The CDR3 sequence: CASRKQPSSYEQYF. The CDR3 DNA reads TGTGCCAGCAGGAAACAACCTAGCTCCTACGAGCAGTACTTC.